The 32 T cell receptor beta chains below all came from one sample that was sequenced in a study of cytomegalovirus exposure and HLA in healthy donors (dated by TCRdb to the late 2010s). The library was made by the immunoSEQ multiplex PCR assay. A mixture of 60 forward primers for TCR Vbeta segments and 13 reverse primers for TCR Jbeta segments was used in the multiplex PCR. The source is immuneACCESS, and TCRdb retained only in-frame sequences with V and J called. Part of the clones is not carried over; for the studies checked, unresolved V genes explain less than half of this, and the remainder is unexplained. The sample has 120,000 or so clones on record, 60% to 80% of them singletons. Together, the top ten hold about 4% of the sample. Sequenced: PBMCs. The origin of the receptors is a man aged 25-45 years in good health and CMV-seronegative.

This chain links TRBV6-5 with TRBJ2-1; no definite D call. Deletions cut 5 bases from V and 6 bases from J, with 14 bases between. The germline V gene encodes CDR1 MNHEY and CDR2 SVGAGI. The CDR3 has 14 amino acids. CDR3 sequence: CASSLSIQVNEQFF. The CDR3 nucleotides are TGTGCCAGCAGTCTCAGTATCCAGGTCAATGAGCAGTTCTTC.

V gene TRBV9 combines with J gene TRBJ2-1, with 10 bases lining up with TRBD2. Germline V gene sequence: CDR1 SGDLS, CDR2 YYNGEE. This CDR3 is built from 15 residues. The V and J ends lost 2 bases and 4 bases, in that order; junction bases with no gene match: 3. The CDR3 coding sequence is TGTGCCAGCAGCGTCGGGACTAGCGAATACAATGAGCAGTTCTTC. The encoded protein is CASSVGTSEYNEQFF.

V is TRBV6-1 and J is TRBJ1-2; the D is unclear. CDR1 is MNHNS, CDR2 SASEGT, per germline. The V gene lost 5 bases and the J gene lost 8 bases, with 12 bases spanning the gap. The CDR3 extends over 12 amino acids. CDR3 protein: CASSRGIGGYTF. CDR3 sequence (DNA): TGTGCCAGCAGTCGAGGGATAGGCGGCTACACCTTC.

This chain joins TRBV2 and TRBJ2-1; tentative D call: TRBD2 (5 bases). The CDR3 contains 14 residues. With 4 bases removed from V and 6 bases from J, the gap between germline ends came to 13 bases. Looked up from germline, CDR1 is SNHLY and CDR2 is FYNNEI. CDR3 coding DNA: TGTGCCAGCAGTGGAGTTGTAGCGTTCAATGAGCAGTTCTTC. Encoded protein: CASSGVVAFNEQFF.

CDR3 loop: CASSVGTGAGANIQYF. In nucleotides, the CDR3 is TGTGCCAGCAGCGTAGGGACGGGGGCGGGGGCAAACATTCAGTACTTC. The genes are TRBV9 and TRBJ2-4, with D maybe TRBD2 (7 bases). This CDR3 region has 16 residues. V lost 0 bases and J lost 6, with 16 bases in between. The germline gives CDR1 SGDLS, CDR2 YYNGEE.

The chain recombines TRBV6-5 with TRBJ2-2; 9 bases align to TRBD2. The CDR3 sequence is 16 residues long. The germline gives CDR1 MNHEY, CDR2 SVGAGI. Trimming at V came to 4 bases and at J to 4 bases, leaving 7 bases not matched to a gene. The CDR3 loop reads CASSSLAGRSTGELFF. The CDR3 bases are TGTGCCAGCAGTTCCCTAGCGGGGCGTTCCACCGGGGAGCTGTTTTTT.

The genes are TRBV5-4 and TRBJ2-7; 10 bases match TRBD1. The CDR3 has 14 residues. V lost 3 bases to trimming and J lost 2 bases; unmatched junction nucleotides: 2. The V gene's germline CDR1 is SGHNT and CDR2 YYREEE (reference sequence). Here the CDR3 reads CASSYGTGAYEQYF. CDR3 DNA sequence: TGTGCCAGCAGCTACGGGACAGGGGCCTACGAGCAGTACTTC. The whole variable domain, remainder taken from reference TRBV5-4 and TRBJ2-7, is ETGVTQSPTHLIKTRGQQVTLRCSSQSGHNTVSWYQQALGQGPQFIFQYYREEENGRGNFPPRFSGLQFPNYSSELNVNALELDDSALYLCASSYGTGAYEQYFGPGTRLTVT.

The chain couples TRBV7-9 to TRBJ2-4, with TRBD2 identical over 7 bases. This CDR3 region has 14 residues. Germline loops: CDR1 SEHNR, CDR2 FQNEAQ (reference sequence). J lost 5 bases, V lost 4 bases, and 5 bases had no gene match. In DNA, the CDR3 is TGTGCCAGCAGCTCCCCGGGGGGAGAAAACATTCAGTACTTC. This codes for CASSSPGGENIQYF. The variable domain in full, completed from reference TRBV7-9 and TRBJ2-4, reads DTGVSQNPRHKITKRGQNVTFRCDPISEHNRLYWYRQTLGQGPEFLTYFQNEAQLEKSRLLSDRFSAERPKGSFSTLEIQRTEQGDSAMYLCASSSPGGENIQYFGAGTRLSVL.

In DNA, the CDR3 is TGTGCCAGCCGACGGGGTTTAGGAGATTCACCCCTCCACTTT. This sequence encodes CASRRGLGDSPLHF. The chain combines TRBV6-4 with TRBJ1-6; no clear D gene. Germline CDR1 and CDR2: MRHNA and SNTAGT. Trimming removed 8 bases from V and 8 bases from J, with 16 bases in between. The CDR3 totals 14 residues.

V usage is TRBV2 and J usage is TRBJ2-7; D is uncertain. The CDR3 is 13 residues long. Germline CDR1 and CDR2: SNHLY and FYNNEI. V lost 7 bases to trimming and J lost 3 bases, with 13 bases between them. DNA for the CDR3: TGTGCCAGCACTCGCACAACCCGCTACGAGCAGTACTTC. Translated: CASTRTTRYEQYF.

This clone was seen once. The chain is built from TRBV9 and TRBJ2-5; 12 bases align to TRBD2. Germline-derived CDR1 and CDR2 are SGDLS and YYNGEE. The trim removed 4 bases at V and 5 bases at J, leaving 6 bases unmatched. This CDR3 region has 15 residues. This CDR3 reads CASSSSGGEGETQYF. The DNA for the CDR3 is TGTGCCAGCAGCTCTAGCGGGGGGGAGGGGGAGACCCAGTACTTC.

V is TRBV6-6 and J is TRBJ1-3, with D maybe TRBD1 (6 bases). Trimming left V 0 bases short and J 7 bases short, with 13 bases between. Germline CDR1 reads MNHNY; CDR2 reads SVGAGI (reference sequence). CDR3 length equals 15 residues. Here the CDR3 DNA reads TGTGCCAGCAGTTACTCGACGGGGGGCGAGAACACCATATATTTT. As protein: CASSYSTGGENTIYF.

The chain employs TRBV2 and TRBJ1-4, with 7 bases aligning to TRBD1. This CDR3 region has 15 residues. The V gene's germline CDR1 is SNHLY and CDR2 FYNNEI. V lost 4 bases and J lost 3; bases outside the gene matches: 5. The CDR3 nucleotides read TGTGCCAGCAGTGGAAACAGGGGACCTAATGAAAAACTGTTTTTT. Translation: CASSGNRGPNEKLFF.

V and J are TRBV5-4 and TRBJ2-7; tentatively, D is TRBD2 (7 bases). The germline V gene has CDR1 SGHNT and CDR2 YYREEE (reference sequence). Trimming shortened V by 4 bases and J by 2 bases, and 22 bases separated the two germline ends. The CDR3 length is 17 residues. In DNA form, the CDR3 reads TGTGCCAGCAGCCGTAGGACTGGGGGGGCTTCTACCTACGAGCAGTACTTC. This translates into CASSRRTGGASTYEQYF. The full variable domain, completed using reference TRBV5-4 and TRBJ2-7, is ETGVTQSPTHLIKTRGQQVTLRCSSQSGHNTVSWYQQALGQGPQFIFQYYREEENGRGNFPPRFSGLQFPNYSSELNVNALELDDSALYLCASSRRTGGASTYEQYFGPGTRLTVT.

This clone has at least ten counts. This CDR3 reads CASSRRDLRDRDTEAFF. The CDR3 DNA follows: TGTGCCAGCAGCCGAAGGGACCTCCGGGACAGGGACACTGAAGCTTTCTTT. The chain carries TRBV14 and TRBJ1-1; 9 nucleotides line up with TRBD1. The CDR3 runs to 17 residues. Looked up from germline, CDR1 is SGHDN and CDR2 is FVKESK. After removal of 4 bases from V and 3 bases from J, the junction contained 12 bases not matched to a gene.

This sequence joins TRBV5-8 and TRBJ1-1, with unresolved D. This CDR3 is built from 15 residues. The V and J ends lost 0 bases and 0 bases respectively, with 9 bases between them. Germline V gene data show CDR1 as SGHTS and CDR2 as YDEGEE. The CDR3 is CASSLDQIMNTEAFF. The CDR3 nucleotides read TGTGCCAGCAGCTTGGATCAGATAATGAACACTGAAGCTTTCTTT.

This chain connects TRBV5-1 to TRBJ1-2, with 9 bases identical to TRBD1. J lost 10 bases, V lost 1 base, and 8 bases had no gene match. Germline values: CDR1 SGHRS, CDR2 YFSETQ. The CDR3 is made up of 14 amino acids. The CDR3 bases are TGCGCCAGCAGCTTGCTTCAAACAGGGGGCTTCTACACCTTC. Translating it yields CASSLLQTGGFYTF.

The CDR3 DNA is TGTGCCAGCACCCCCCTAGCGGGGGGGCCCTCTGGGGCCAACGTCCTGACTTTC. Protein: CASTPLAGGPSGANVLTF. This chain connects TRBV27 to TRBJ2-6; 12 bases are shared with TRBD2. The junction had 7 bases not matched to a gene; V was cut back by 7 bases and J by 0 bases. This CDR3 region has 18 residues. The germline gives CDR1 MNHEY, CDR2 SMNVEV (reference sequence).

The CDR3 region has the DNA TGTGCCAGCAGCCCATACACCGGGGAGCTGTTTTTT. Encoded protein: CASSPYTGELFF. The J gene is TRBJ2-2, the V gene TRBV9, with D uncertain. Trimming took 4 bases from V and 3 from J, leaving 4 bases between them. The germline V gene has CDR1 SGDLS and CDR2 YYNGEE. The CDR3 runs 12 residues.

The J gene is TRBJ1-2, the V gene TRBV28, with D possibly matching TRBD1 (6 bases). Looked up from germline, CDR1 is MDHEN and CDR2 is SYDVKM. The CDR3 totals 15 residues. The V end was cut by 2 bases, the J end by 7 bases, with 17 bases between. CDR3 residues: CASSLAAGVYGGYTF. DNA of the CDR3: TGTGCCAGCAGTTTAGCTGCAGGGGTTTACGGTGGCTACACCTTC.

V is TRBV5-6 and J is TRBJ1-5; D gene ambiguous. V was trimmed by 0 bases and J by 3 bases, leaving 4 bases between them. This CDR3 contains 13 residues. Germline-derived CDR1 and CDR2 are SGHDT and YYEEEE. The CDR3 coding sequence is TGTGCCAGCAGCTTGGCCTCCAATCAGCCCCAGCATTTT. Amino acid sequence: CASSLASNQPQHF.

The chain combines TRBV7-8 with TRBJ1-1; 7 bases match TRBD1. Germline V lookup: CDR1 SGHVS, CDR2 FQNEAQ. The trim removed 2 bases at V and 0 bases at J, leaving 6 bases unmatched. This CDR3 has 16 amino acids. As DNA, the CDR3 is TGTGCCAGCAGCTTAACTAGGGGGACAGTGAACACTGAAGCTTTCTTT. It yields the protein CASSLTRGTVNTEAFF.

CDR3 loop: CASSLIPSNRRGVNTEAFF. CDR3 sequence (DNA): TGTGCCAGCAGCTTAATCCCGTCGAATCGCAGGGGGGTAAACACTGAAGCTTTCTTT. J is TRBJ1-1 and V is TRBV7-2, with 7 bases identical to TRBD1. Germline CDR1 and CDR2: SGHTA and FQGNSA. The CDR3 is 19 residues long. The trim removed 2 bases at V and 2 bases at J, leaving 17 bases unmatched.

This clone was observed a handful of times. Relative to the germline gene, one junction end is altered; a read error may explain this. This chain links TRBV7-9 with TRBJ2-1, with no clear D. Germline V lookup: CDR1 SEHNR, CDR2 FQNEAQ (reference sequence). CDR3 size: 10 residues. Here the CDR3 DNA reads TGTGCCAGCAGCTTGGGCCCGGAAATCTTC. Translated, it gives CASSLGPEIF.

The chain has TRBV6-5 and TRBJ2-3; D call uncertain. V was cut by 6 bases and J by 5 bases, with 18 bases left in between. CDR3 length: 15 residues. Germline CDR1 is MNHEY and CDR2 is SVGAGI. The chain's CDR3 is CASSAQRWSGDTQYF. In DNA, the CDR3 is TGTGCCAGCAGCGCCCAAAGATGGTCCGGAGATACGCAGTATTTT.

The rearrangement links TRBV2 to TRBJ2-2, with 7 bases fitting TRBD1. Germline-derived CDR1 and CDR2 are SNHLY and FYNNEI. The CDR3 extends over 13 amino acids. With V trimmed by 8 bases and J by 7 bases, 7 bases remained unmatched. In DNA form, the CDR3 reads TGTGCCAGCGCAAGGGACAGCGGCGGGGAGCTGTTTTTT. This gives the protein CASARDSGGELFF. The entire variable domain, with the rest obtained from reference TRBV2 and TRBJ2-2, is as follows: EPEVTQTPSHQVTQMGQEVILRCVPISNHLYFYWYRQILGQKVEFLVSFYNNEISEKSEIFDDQFSVERPDGSNFTLKIRSTKLEDSAMYFCASARDSGGELFFGEGSRLTVL.

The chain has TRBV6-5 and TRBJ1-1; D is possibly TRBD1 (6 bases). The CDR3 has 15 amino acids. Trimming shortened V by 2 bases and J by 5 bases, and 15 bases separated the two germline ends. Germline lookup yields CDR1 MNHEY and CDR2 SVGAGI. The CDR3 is CASSYPAGGKTEAFF. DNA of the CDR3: TGTGCCAGCAGTTACCCGGCTGGGGGCAAAACTGAAGCTTTCTTT.

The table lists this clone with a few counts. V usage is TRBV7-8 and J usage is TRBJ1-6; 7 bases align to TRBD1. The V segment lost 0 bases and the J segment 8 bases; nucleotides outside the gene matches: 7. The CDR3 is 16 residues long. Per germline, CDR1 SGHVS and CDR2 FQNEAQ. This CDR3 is CASSLASGGPYSPLHF. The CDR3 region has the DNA TGTGCCAGCAGCTTAGCGTCAGGGGGACCATATTCACCCCTCCACTTT.

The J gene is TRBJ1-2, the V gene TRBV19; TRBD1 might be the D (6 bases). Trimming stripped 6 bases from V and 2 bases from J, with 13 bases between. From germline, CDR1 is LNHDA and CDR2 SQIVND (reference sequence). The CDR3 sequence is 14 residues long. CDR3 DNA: TGTGCCAGTAGGCACAGAGGGGGAAACTATGGCTACACCTTC. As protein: CASRHRGGNYGYTF.

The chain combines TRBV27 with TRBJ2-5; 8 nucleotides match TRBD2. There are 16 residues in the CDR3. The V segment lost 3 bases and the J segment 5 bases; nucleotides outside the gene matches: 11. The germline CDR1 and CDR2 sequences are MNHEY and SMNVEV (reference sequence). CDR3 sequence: CASSFGSGAFGETQYF. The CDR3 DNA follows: TGTGCCAGCAGTTTTGGTAGCGGGGCCTTCGGCGAGACCCAGTACTTC.

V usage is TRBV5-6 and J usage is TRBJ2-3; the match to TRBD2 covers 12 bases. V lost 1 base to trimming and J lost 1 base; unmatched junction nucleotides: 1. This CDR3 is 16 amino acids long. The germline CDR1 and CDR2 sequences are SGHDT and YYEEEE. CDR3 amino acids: CASSLRTSGGTDTQYF. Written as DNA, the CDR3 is TGTGCCAGCAGCTTGAGGACTAGCGGGGGCACAGATACGCAGTATTTT.

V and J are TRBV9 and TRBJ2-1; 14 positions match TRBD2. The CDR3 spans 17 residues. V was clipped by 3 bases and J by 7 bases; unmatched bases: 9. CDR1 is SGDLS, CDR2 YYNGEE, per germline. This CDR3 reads CASSATSGGAGANEQFF. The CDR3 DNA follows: TGTGCCAGCAGCGCGACTAGCGGGGGGGCCGGTGCAAATGAGCAGTTCTTC.